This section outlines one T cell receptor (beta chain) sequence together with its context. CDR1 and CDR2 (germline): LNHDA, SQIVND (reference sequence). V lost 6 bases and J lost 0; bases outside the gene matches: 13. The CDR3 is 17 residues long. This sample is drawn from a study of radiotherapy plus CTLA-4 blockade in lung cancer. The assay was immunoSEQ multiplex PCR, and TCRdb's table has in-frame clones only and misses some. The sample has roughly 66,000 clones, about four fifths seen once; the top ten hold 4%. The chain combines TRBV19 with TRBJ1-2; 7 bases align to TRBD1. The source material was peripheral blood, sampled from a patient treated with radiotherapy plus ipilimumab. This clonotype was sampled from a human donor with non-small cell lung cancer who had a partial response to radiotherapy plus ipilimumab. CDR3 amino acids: CASSHRQGRGPNYGYTF. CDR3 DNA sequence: TGTGCCAGTAGCCACCGACAGGGCAGGGGCCCTAACTATGGCTACACCTTC.